This TCR beta chain came from a study of beta chain features in type 1 diabetes. Study findings and constraints: Any HLA effect on TCRB rearrangement was left unresolved by small sub-analyses. Shorter TCRB CDR3s, moderately but significantly so, were found in Type 1 diabetes patients in all four CD4+ subsets.

As for this clone: The antigen is unknown.

Expressed TCRB transcripts were sequenced, since all the RNA that had been isolated was reverse transcribed. Produced via immunoSEQ multiplex PCR; TCRdb's table is partial and in-frame only. The sample carries around 400,000 clones, 10% to 15% recorded once. The sample was naive CD4+ T cells from blood. The sequence came from a man in his late teens or twenties in good health.

The CDR3 loop is CASRANRAPNYGYTF. The CDR3 DNA sequence: TGTGCCAGCAGGGCCAACAGGGCGCCTAACTATGGCTACACCTTC. This chain uses TRBV2 with TRBJ1-2, with D possibly TRBD1 on 6 matching bases. The CDR3 consists of 15 residues. V was clipped by 6 bases and J by 0 bases, with 14 bases between them. The germline CDR1 and CDR2 sequences are SNHLY and FYNNEI. The full variable domain, rest sourced from reference TRBV2 and TRBJ1-2, is EPEVTQTPSHQVTQMGQEVILRCVPISNHLYFYWYRQILGQKVEFLVSFYNNEISEKSEIFDDQFSVERPDGSNFTLKIRSTKLEDSAMYFCASRANRAPNYGYTFGSGTRLTVV.